The source of this T cell receptor beta chain is a study of cytomegalovirus exposure and HLA in healthy donors. For the study at large: Clustering assigned over 70% of the approximately 390 genotyped donors to the Caucasian-associated ancestry cluster.

Overall study results and limits: The study put 160 or so TCR beta chains on its list as cytomegalovirus-associated.

This clone was observed once. Its antigen is undetermined. Within the sample, other DNA sequences also encode this same CDR3. This CDR3 is 13 amino acids long. CDR1 and CDR2 from the germline V gene are MNHNS and SASEGT. The ends lost 5 bases at V and 8 bases at J; junction bases unmatched: 8. The PCR was carried out with 60 Vbeta primers and 13 Jbeta primers. Profiling relied on immunoSEQ multiplex PCR, and the TCRdb table lists in-frame clones only, not all of them. Of 130,000 to 150,000 clones in the sample, around two thirds were seen once. In nominal health when sampled, donors likely had unrecorded immune exposures nonetheless.

This TCR came from a man younger than 30 in good health and CMV-seropositive. This chain links TRBV6-1 with TRBJ1-2; 7 bases fit TRBD1. Sample: PBMCs. CDR3 sequence: CASSTRTGEGYTF. CDR3 in DNA: TGTGCCAGCAGTACCAGGACAGGCGAAGGCTACACCTTC.